Sequencing of this TCR beta chain was carried out in a study of CD8+ T cells in alopecia areata. On the study more broadly: Those receiving the skin were 7-10-week-old female C3H/HeJ mice, whose grafts came from roughly 6-13-month-old C3H/HeJ donors with spontaneous alopecia.

RNA extraction and reverse transcription yielded cDNA as sequencing template. Profiling relied on immunoSEQ multiplex PCR, and the TCRdb table lists in-frame clones only, not all of them. The sample was found to contain about 270,000 clones, and every one recurs. Comment on this clone: Genes and germline are mouse. The read comes to an end 3 residues before the CDR3 does, leaving the germline J gene to fill in the end.

Scientists pooled cutaneous lymph node cells and sorted them on CD4, CD8alpha, NKG2D, NKG2ACE and other markers. The CDR3 covers 14 residues. Germline V CDR1 and CDR2: NNHDY, SYVADS. After removal of 5 bases from V and 7 bases from J, the junction contained 4 bases not matched to a gene. Sequenced input: CD4+ T cells sorted from a lymph node. The chain has TRBV13-3 and TRBJ1-6, with 9 bases that match TRBD1. TRBJ1-6 is placed among ORFs of uncertain function. The sequence derives from a C3H/HeJ mouse with alopecia areata. Strain haplotype at MHC: H2-k. The part of the CDR3 DNA that was read is TGTGCCAGCAGCCAGGACAGGGGAAATTCGCCC. Residues: CASSQDRGNSP. In full, the CDR3 reads CASSQDRGNSPLYF.